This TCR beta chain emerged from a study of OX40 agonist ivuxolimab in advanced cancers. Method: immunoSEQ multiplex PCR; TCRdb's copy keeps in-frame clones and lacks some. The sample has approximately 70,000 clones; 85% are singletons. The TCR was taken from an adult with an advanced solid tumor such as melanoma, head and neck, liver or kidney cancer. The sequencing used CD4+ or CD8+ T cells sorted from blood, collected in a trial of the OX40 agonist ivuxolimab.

This CDR3 reads CASSAQRGGNYEQFF. The CDR3 DNA reads as TGTGCCAGCAGCGCTCAGCGGGGGGGAAACTACGAGCAGTTCTTC. V and J are TRBV9 and TRBJ2-1; TRBD2 matches at 10 bases. J gave up 10 bases and V 3 bases, and 10 bases lay outside the gene matches. Germline loops: CDR1 SGDLS, CDR2 YYNGEE. The CDR3 runs 15 residues.